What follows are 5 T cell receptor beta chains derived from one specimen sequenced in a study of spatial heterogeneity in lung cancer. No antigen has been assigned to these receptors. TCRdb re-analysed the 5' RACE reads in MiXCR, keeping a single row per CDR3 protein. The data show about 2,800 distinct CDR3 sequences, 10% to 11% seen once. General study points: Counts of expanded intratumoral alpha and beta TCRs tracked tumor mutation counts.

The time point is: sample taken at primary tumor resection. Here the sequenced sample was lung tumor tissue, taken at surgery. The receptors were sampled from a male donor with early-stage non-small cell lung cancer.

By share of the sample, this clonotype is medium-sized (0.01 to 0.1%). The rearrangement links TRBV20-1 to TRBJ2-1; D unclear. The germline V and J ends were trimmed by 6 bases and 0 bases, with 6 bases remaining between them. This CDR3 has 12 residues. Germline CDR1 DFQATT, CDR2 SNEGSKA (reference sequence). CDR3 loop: CSAPDSYNEQFF. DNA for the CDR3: TGCAGTGCCCCTGACTCCTACAATGAGCAGTTCTTC.

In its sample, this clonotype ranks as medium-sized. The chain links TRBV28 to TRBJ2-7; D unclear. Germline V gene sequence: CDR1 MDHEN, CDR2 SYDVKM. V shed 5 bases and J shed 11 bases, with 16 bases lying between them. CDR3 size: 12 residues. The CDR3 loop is CASSPSPLRKYF. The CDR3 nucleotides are TGTGCCAGCAGTCCGTCGCCCCTGCGAAAGTACTTC.

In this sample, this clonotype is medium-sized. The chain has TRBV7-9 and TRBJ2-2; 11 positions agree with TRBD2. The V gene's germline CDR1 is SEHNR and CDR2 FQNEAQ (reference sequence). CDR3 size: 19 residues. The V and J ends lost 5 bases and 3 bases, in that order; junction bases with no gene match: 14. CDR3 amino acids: CASSPEGSGGASDTGELFF. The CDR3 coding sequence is TGTGCCAGCAGCCCCGAGGGTAGCGGGGGGGCTTCGGACACCGGGGAGCTGTTTTTT.

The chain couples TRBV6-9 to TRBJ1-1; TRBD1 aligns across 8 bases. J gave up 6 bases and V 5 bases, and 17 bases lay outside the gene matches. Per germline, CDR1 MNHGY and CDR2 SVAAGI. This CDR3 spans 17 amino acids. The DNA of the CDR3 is TGTGCCAGCAGTCCGGGGGCCGACAGGGGAGCGCGCGCTGAAGCTTTCTTT. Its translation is CASSPGADRGARAEAFF.

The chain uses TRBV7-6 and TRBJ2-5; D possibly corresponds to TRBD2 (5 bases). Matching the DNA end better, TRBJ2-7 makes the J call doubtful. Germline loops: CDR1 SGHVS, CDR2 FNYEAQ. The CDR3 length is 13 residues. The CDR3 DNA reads TGTGCCAGCAGCTCTAGCCGCTCTTCCGAGCAGTACTTC. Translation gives CASSSSRSSEQYF.